This TCR beta chain was recovered during a study of T cells in Graves' hyperthyroidism and ophthalmopathy. The wider study: Peripheral blood was obtained at initial diagnosis, preceding any treatment. Broader study findings: Most clonotypes that expanded in the thyroid above 0.001 also showed up in blood.

Concerning this clonotype: The antigen is unknown. This may be a read error, as it is one base from a much larger clone.

There were TCR beta CDR3 regions amplified from RNA transcripts. First-round RT-PCR targeting the TCR CDR3 was performed with the HTBI primer set. Via MiXCR, TCRdb re-called the multiplex PCR reads, giving one row per CDR3 protein. The data show hundreds of thousands of distinct CDR3 sequences, 15% to 20% seen once. The CDR3 is 12 amino acids. Per the germline V gene, CDR1 is SNHLY and CDR2 is FYNNEI. V was trimmed by 8 bases and J by 3 bases, leaving 8 bases between them. Each ophthalmopathy patient scored at least 3 on the Clinical Activity Score and at least 4 on NOSPECS grade, with duration under 3 months. Exclusion followed for patients with uncontrolled infection, other autoimmune disease, pregnancy or lactation.

Specimen: blood. V is TRBV2 and J is TRBJ2-1; unclear D gene. The clonotype was recovered from a woman between 40 and 50 years old with Graves' ophthalmopathy. For the CDR3, the DNA is TGTGCCAGCGGCCCTGACTACAATGAGCAGTTCTTC. Its protein is CASGPDYNEQFF.